This T cell receptor (beta chain) came from a study of tissue T cells after allogeneic stem cell transplantation. The overall study: Where cell numbers permitted, CD3+ T cells were sorted from preserved blood and marrow. Study-level results: In patients and mice, blood and spleen missed much of tissue repertoire. Motif-based clustering found tissue-specific repertoire signatures shared across patients, though few clones were shared.

The sample holds a few counts of this clone. Its antigen is not identified. The table came from immunoSEQ multiplex PCR; TCRdb's copy has only in-frame clones and leaves some out. This sample has about 550 clones; 55% to 80% occur once, and the top ten carry 30% to 40%. Germline CDR1 SGHTA, CDR2 FQGTGA. This CDR3 is 13 amino acids long. Trimming pared 5 bases from V and 5 bases from J, leaving 11 bases between. The chain couples TRBV7-3 to TRBJ2-3; D call uncertain. The sequence was obtained from a female patient aged 18 to 55 with steroid-refractory graft-versus-host disease after an allogeneic stem cell transplant. Some T cells may originate from the graft donor. The source material was blood, sampled at autopsy. For the CDR3, the DNA is TGTGCCAGCAGCACCCGCCCGGGAGATACGCAGTATTTT. It yields the protein CASSTRPGDTQYF.